Listed below are T cell receptor beta chains from one sample, sequenced in a study of cytomegalovirus exposure and HLA in healthy donors. Data came from immunoSEQ multiplex PCR; TCRdb stores just in-frame clones and leaves some out. The repertoire holds some 200,000 clones, with 82% as singletons. Sequenced sample: PBMCs. All receptors derive from a boy aged 2 to 9 in good health and CMV-seronegative. CDR3s include the opening cysteine and the closing phenylalanine or tryptophan.

TRBV2	TRBJ2-2	CASNRFNTGELFF
TRBV4-2	TRBJ2-7	CASSRIGQSYEQYF
TRBV5-4	TRBJ2-7	CASSPDSRREPYEQYF
TRBV6-1	TRBJ2-2	CASSALGQTLLVNTGELFF
TRBV5-5	TRBJ1-6	CASSLASGYYNSPLHF
TRBV5-5	TRBJ2-2	CASSWGLANTGELFF
TRBV7-2	TRBJ2-2	CASSLPGDGRELFF
TRBV6-1	NA	CASSEGYEQYF
TRBV6-1	TRBJ1-1	CASSRDGREAFF
TRBV5-6	TRBJ2-7	CASSLALTGYNSYEQYF
TRBV7-2	TRBJ1-1	CASSPQGYTEAFF
TRBV9	TRBJ2-7	CASSVSSRGYEQYF
TRBV7-7	TRBJ2-5	CASSSNSGGAETQYF
TRBV5-1	TRBJ2-5	CASSLRMGGETQYF
TRBV18	TRBJ2-1	CASFEGVGDNEQFF
TRBV4-3	TRBJ1-4	CASSPGQGGKLFF
TRBV7-2	TRBJ2-5	CASSYRGSTFYSPETQYF
TRBV29-1	TRBJ1-1	CSVEDQGWNTEAFF
TRBV18	TRBJ1-2	CASSPGGNYGYTF
TRBV19	TRBJ1-5	CASSWAALNSNQPQHF
TRBV5-5	TRBJ1-2	CASSLEGQNYGYTF
TRBV6-1	TRBJ2-3	CASVVGLAGRDTQYF
TRBV9	TRBJ1-2	CASTRSGREGSYTF
TRBV7-8	TRBJ2-3	CASRKVAAGTDTQYF
TRBV9	TRBJ2-3	CASSVGTPGTDTQYF
TRBV6-1	TRBJ2-3	CASTPGLDDDTQYF
TRBV2	TRBJ1-5	CASRNRGILEPQHF
TRBV21-1	TRBJ1-2	CASSKARETANYGYTF
TRBV5-4	TRBJ1-1	CASSNPTGGTEAFF
TRBV11-2	TRBJ2-1	CASSQRLNIGGNEQFF
TRBV6-5	TRBJ1-1	CASSYYGGPNTEAFF
TRBV2	TRBJ2-3	CASSDKTSGTDTQYF
TRBV9	TRBJ1-6	CASSRQGEVGVDSPLHF
TRBV5-4	TRBJ1-5	CASSLWDRPNQPQHF
TRBV19	TRBJ2-5	CASTSGEETQYF
TRBV7-9	TRBJ2-1	CASSLPRGDNEQFF
TRBV19	TRBJ1-5	CASSIPTGAGTQPQHF
TRBV2	TRBJ2-3	CAISGTRGTDTQYF
TRBV13	TRBJ2-1	CASSPGGSGGAYNEQFF
TRBV9	TRBJ1-3	CASSGWDRVGDTIYF
TRBV5-1	TRBJ1-4	CASSMGQTNEKLFF
TRBV7-8	TRBJ2-7	CASSLAGTGQYF
TRBV4-2	TRBJ2-7	CASSQSSGAHSYEQYF
TRBV29-1	TRBJ1-1	CSDRMGYSTEAFF
TRBV7-6	TRBJ2-7	CASSYRDRQEQYF
TRBV18	TRBJ1-5	CASSPPGARGNQPQHF
TRBV1	TRBJ2-7	CTSSQRGHEQYF
TRBV29-1	TRBJ1-1	CSVRGVNTEAFF
TRBV5-6	TRBJ2-2	CASSPTTGELFF
TRBV27	TRBJ2-7	CASSLSLSPGTGRSEQYF
TRBV6-5	TRBJ1-3	CASSSSKIGNTIYF
TRBV5-6	TRBJ2-5	CASSLEASGGKETQYF
TRBV6-6	TRBJ2-1	CASSYRGTNEQFF
TRBV7-9	TRBJ2-3	CASSLQILDSRTDTQYF
TRBV13	TRBJ2-5	CASSSRRELGLEETQYF
TRBV2	TRBJ2-7	CASMLRFRYEQYF
TRBV6-5	TRBJ2-5	CASSYPPLAQETQYF
TRBV29-1	TRBJ2-1	CSVVPGGNEQFF
TRBV5-4	TRBJ2-3	CASSWGQKISTDTQYF